What follows is one T cell receptor (beta chain) and its context. The target antigen is unknown. This sample was included in a study of cytotoxic CD8 clonotypes in ibrutinib-treated CLL. Whole-study context: Patient counts were approximately 12 relapsed/refractory, about 15 treatment-naive and 17 to 18 IGHV unmutated. After median 68 months, roughly 15 stayed in remission, about 12 progressed; responses roughly 25 partial, 2 complete. General study points: Progressing and sustained-remission patients had different sampling times.

The source of approximately 2 micrograms of genomic DNA for TCR beta libraries was cryopreserved PBMCs. TCRdb's copy holds only in-frame clones and misses some; the assay was immunoSEQ multiplex PCR. The sample gives roughly 150,000 clones, approximately 80% of which show up once; about 5% is in the top ten. V dropped 0 bases and J dropped 10 bases, with 10 bases sitting between them. The CDR3 totals 13 residues. Germline V CDR1 and CDR2: MGHRA, YSYEKL. Source: PBMCs, taken after 24 months of ibrutinib treatment. The TCR comes from a human donor with chronic lymphocytic leukemia. The J gene is TRBJ2-1, the V gene TRBV4-1; D might be TRBD1 (5 bases). CDR3: CASSQETGREQFF. The CDR3 DNA sequence: TGCGCCAGCAGCCAAGAAACAGGCCGAGAGCAGTTCTTC.